Presented here are 31 T cell receptor beta chains from one specimen sequenced in a study of T cells expressing NK-cell markers. TCRdb re-analyzed the 5' RACE reads; it lists each CDR3 protein once, without DNA. In all, the sample yields more than 400,000 distinct CDR3 sequences. Sequenced material: blood T cells: a sorted CD56 or NKG2C T cell subset, CD4+ or CD8+ T cells, or bulk PBMC T cells (not recorded which). The receptors were gathered from a woman aged 18 to 75 in good health.

The gene calls are TRBV6-2 or TRBV6-3 and TRBJ2-7; TCRdb's D gene call, TRBD2, goes unchecked for lack of DNA. CDR1 is MNHEY, CDR2 SVGEGT, per germline. The CDR3 has 15 residues. CDR3 sequence reads: CASSPQTRGPFEQYF.

V is TRBV19 and J is TRBJ1-1; absent DNA, TCRdb's TRBD1 call cannot be checked. The CDR3 covers 12 residues. The V gene's germline CDR1 is LNHDA and CDR2 SQIVND (reference sequence). CDR3: CASSMGGTEAFF.

CDR3 sequence: CASNLRGGPAAFF. This chain links TRBV7-8 with TRBJ1-1; TCRdb names TRBD1, which stays unverified in the absence of DNA. Germline V CDR1 and CDR2: SGHVS, FQNEAQ. The CDR3 runs 13 residues.

The chain joins TRBV5-1 to TRBJ2-3; TCRdb gives TRBD2 as the D gene, but with no DNA this cannot be confirmed. This CDR3 region has 16 residues. The V gene's germline CDR1 is SGHRS and CDR2 YFSETQ. The CDR3 protein is CASRAQSRGVPDTQYF.

This CDR3 is CSALADNEKLFF. V and J are TRBV20-1 and TRBJ1-4. Germline lookup yields CDR1 DFQATT and CDR2 SNEGSKA (reference sequence). The CDR3 length is 12 residues.

CDR3: CASILNHRQVNTEAFF. The chain is built from TRBV12-3 or TRBV12-4 and TRBJ1-1. The CDR3 extends over 16 amino acids.

V usage is TRBV28 and J usage is TRBJ1-2; checking the TCRdb D call of TRBD1 is not possible without DNA. Germline V gene sequence: CDR1 MDHEN, CDR2 SYDVKM. The CDR3 is made up of 15 amino acids. This chain's CDR3 is CASRVPGQSTYGYTF.

The genes are TRBV6-8 and TRBJ1-2. CDR3 size: 11 residues. Germline V gene sequence: CDR1 MNHGY, CDR2 SAAAGT. CDR3 protein: CASSRNNGYTF.

The V gene is TRBV6-5, the J gene TRBJ2-7. This CDR3 is 16 amino acids long. Per the germline V gene, CDR1 is MNHEY and CDR2 is SVGAGI. The CDR3 here is CASSYGTATSSYEQYF.

The chain uses TRBV28 and TRBJ2-7; TCRdb designates TRBD2, a call that cannot be tested without DNA. This CDR3 contains 15 residues. CDR1 MDHEN and CDR2 SYDVKM come from the germline V gene. CDR3 sequence reads: CASSSRGRGSYEQYF.

The chain's CDR3 is CASSVGPGVTTDTQYF. The chain couples TRBV9 to TRBJ2-3; lacking DNA, the TRBD1 call made by TCRdb goes unchecked. The V gene's germline CDR1 is SGDLS and CDR2 YYNGEE. The CDR3 is made up of 16 amino acids.

The CDR3 is CASSGLERRYEQYF. This chain uses TRBV11-2 with TRBJ2-7; lacking DNA, the TRBD2 call made by TCRdb goes unchecked. CDR1 SGHAT and CDR2 FQNNGV come from the germline V gene. This CDR3 comprises 14 residues.

The J gene is TRBJ2-1, the V gene TRBV5-6; with no DNA, the TCRdb D assignment of TRBD2 cannot be verified. The CDR3 runs 16 residues. Germline values: CDR1 SGHDT, CDR2 YYEEEE. The CDR3 loop is CASSFGGGSSYNEQFF.

V is TRBV15 and J is TRBJ2-3; TCRdb's D call, TRBD2, is unchecked because there is no DNA. The CDR3 spans 14 residues. In germline, CDR1 is LNHNV, CDR2 YYDKDF (reference sequence). The CDR3 loop reads CATSSGRGTDTQYF.

The J gene is TRBJ1-1, the V gene TRBV6-1; the D call of TRBD1 rests on TCRdb alone, since no DNA is present to check it. Germline loops: CDR1 MNHNS, CDR2 SASEGT. CDR3 length equals 14 residues. CDR3 loop: CASRLLSEGAEAFF.

The chain combines TRBV19 with TRBJ2-1. There are 16 residues in the CDR3. The V gene's germline CDR1 is LNHDA and CDR2 SQIVND (reference sequence). The chain's CDR3 is CASSILTGGSYNEQFF. The entire variable domain, with the rest obtained from reference TRBV19 and TRBJ2-1, is as follows: DGGITQSPKYLFRKEGQNVTLSCEQNLNHDAMYWYRQDPGQGLRLIYYSQIVNDFQKGDIAEGYSVSREKKESFPLTVTSAQKNPTAFYLCASSILTGGSYNEQFFGPGTRLTVL.

The gene calls are TRBV27 and TRBJ2-1; absent DNA, TCRdb's TRBD1 call cannot be checked. Germline assignment: CDR1 MNHEY and CDR2 SMNVEV (reference sequence). CDR3 length: 18 residues. Here the CDR3 reads CASSLEWGHASSYNEQFF.

This chain connects TRBV7-9 to TRBJ2-7; TCRdb outputs TRBD1, but without DNA this stays unchecked. The CDR3 consists of 16 residues. Germline V gene data show CDR1 as SEHNR and CDR2 as FQNEAQ (reference sequence). This CDR3 reads CASSRGPGTGSYEQYF.

V is TRBV18 and J is TRBJ2-7. The CDR3 contains 14 residues. Germline lookup yields CDR1 KGHSH and CDR2 LQKENI. The CDR3 is CASSPPSPAYEQYF.

This chain joins TRBV7-9 and TRBJ2-4; TCRdb's D gene call, TRBD1, goes unchecked for lack of DNA. Germline CDR1 SEHNR, CDR2 FQNEAQ (reference sequence). CDR3 length: 14 amino acids. CDR3 sequence: CASSQGGSADIQYF.

This chain connects TRBV12-3 or TRBV12-4 to TRBJ2-7; TCRdb reports TRBD1, a call that lacks DNA to check it against. The CDR3 contains 13 residues. This CDR3 is CASSVWGPYEQYF.

The chain employs TRBV5-1 and TRBJ2-5; TCRdb selects TRBD2, and the lack of DNA leaves this call unchecked. CDR1 SGHRS and CDR2 YFSETQ come from the germline V gene. The CDR3 covers 15 residues. The CDR3 region is CASSALVTTQETQYF.

The genes are TRBV6-5 and TRBJ2-3; TCRdb designates TRBD2, a call that cannot be tested without DNA. Germline loops: CDR1 MNHEY, CDR2 SVGAGI. The CDR3 spans 18 residues. The CDR3 is CASSYASWASGMEDTQYF.

This chain joins TRBV5-1 and TRBJ1-1. This CDR3 region has 16 residues. From germline, CDR1 is SGHRS and CDR2 YFSETQ. CDR3: CASSLVGSTGNTEAFF.

The gene calls are TRBV7-9 and TRBJ2-1; TCRdb returns TRBD2, unconfirmable since there is no DNA. In germline, CDR1 is SEHNR, CDR2 FQNEAQ (reference sequence). The CDR3 runs 16 residues. This CDR3 reads CASSLLLAGTYNEQFF.

The chain joins TRBV25-1 to TRBJ2-3; TCRdb indicates TRBD2, and absent DNA this call remains unverified. Germline assignment: CDR1 MGHDK and CDR2 SYGVNS. This CDR3 contains 15 residues. This chain's CDR3 is CASQLSGGATDTQYF.

This chain links TRBV29-1 with TRBJ2-7. This CDR3 has 17 amino acids. The germline V gene encodes CDR1 SQVTM and CDR2 ANQGSEA. The CDR3 here is CSVEDLDSGGTQTEQYF.

This chain joins TRBV12-3 or TRBV12-4 and TRBJ1-2; lacking DNA, the TRBD1 call made by TCRdb goes unchecked. The CDR3 is 15 amino acids. CDR3 sequence reads: CASSRRTGDNYGYTF.

The J gene is TRBJ1-2, the V gene TRBV5-6; there is no DNA to check the TCRdb D call of TRBD1. Germline lookup yields CDR1 SGHDT and CDR2 YYEEEE. The CDR3 contains 16 residues. The CDR3 here is CASSGQTGGEDYGYTF. The whole variable domain, remainder taken from reference TRBV5-6 and TRBJ1-2, is DAGVTQSPTHLIKTRGQQVTLRCSPKSGHDTVSWYQQALGQGPQFIFQYYEEEERQRGNFPDRFSGHQFPNYSSELNVNALLLGDSALYLCASSGQTGGEDYGYTFGSGTRLTVV.

V and J are TRBV20-1 and TRBJ2-3; TCRdb's D call, TRBD2, is unchecked because there is no DNA. Germline CDR1 DFQATT, CDR2 SNEGSKA (reference sequence). This CDR3 is 16 amino acids long. CDR3 sequence reads: CSALNSGTSGQDTQYF.

This chain uses TRBV20-1 with TRBJ2-1; the TCRdb call, TRBD2, lacks DNA for checking. Germline V gives CDR1 DFQATT, CDR2 SNEGSKA (reference sequence). There are 12 residues in the CDR3. The CDR3 loop reads CSARDEGNEQFF.